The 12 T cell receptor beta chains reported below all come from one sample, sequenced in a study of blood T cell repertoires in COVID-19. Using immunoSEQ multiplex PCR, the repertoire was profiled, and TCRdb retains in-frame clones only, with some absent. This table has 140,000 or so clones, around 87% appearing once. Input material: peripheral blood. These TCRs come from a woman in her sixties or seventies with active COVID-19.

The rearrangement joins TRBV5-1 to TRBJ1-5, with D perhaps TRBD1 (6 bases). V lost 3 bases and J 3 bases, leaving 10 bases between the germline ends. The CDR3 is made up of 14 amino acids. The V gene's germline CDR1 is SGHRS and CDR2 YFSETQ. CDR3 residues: CASSSGTPNQPQHF. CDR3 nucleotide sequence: TGCGCCAGCAGCTCCGGGACACCCAATCAGCCCCAGCATTTT.

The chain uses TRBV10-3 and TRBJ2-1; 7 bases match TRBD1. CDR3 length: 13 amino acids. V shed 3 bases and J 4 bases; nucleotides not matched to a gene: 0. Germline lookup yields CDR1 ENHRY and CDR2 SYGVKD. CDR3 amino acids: CAISEQGYNEQFF. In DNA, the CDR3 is TGTGCCATCAGTGAACAGGGGTACAATGAGCAGTTCTTC.

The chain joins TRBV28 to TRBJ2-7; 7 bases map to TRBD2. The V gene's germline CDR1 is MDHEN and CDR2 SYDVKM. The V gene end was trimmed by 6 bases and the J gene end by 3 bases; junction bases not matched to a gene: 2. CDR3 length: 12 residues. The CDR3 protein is CASRAGNYEQYF. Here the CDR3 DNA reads TGTGCCAGCAGAGCGGGGAACTACGAGCAGTACTTC. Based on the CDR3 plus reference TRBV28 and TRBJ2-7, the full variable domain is DVKVTQSSRYLVKRTGEKVFLECVQDMDHENMFWYRQDPGLGLRLIYFSYDVKMKEKGDIPEGYSVSREKKERFSLILESASTNQTSMYLCASRAGNYEQYFGPGTRLTVT.

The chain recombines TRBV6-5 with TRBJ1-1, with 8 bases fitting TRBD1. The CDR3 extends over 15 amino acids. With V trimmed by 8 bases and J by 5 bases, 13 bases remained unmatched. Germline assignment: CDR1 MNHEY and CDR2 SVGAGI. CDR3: CASLVGQGRSTEAFF. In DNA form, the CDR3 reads TGTGCCAGCCTTGTCGGACAGGGTCGGAGTACTGAAGCTTTCTTT.

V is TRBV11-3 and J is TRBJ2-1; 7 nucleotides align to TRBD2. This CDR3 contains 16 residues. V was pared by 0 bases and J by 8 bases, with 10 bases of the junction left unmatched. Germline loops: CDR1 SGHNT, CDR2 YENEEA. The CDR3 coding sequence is TGTGCCAGCAGCTTAGAAGGCGGGAGAGTTAGCGATGAGCAGTTCTTC. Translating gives CASSLEGGRVSDEQFF.

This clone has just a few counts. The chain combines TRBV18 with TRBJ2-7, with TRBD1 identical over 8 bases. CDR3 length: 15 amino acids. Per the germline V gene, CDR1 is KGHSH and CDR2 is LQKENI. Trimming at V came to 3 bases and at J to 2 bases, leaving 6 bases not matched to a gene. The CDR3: CASSPMDRVTYEQYF. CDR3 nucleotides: TGTGCCAGCTCACCCATGGACAGGGTTACCTACGAGCAGTACTTC.

This CDR3 reads CAWTWDTSYEQYF. As DNA, the CDR3 is TGTGCCTGGACCTGGGACACCTCCTACGAGCAGTACTTC. V is TRBV30 and J is TRBJ2-7, with D perhaps TRBD1 (6 bases). Germline V gene sequence: CDR1 GTSNPN, CDR2 SVGIG (reference sequence). The CDR3 totals 13 residues. V was clipped by 4 bases and J by 0 bases, with 10 bases between them.

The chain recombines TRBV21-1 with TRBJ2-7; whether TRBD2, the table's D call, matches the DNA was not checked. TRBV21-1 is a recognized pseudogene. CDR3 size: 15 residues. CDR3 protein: CASSKERLAAYEQYF. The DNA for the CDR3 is TGTGCCAGCAGCAAAGAAAGACTAGCGGCGTACGAGCAGTACTTC.

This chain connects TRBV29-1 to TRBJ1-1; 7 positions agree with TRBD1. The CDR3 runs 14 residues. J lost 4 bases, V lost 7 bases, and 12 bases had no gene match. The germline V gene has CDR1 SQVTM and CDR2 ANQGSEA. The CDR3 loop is CSARRGGAGTEAFF. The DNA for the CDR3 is TGCAGCGCCCGAAGAGGGGGCGCGGGCACTGAAGCTTTCTTT.

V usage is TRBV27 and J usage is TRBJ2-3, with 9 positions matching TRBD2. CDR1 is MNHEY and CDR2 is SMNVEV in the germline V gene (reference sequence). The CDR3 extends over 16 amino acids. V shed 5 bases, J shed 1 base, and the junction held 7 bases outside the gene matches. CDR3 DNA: TGTGCCAGCAGTCAAACAAGACTAGCGGGCACAGATACGCAGTATTTT. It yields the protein CASSQTRLAGTDTQYF.

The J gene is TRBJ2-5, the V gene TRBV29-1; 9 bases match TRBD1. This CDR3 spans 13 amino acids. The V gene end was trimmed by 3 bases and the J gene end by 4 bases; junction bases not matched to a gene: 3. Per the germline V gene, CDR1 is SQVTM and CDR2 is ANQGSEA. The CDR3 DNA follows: TGCAGCGTTGAGACAGGGGGTCGAGAGACCCAGTACTTC. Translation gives CSVETGGRETQYF.

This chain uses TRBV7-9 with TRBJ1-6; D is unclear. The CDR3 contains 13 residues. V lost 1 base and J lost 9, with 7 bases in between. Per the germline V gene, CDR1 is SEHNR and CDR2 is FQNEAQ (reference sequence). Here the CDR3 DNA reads TGTGCCAGCAGCTTAGGGGGAGGTTCACCCCTCCACTTT. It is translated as CASSLGGGSPLHF.